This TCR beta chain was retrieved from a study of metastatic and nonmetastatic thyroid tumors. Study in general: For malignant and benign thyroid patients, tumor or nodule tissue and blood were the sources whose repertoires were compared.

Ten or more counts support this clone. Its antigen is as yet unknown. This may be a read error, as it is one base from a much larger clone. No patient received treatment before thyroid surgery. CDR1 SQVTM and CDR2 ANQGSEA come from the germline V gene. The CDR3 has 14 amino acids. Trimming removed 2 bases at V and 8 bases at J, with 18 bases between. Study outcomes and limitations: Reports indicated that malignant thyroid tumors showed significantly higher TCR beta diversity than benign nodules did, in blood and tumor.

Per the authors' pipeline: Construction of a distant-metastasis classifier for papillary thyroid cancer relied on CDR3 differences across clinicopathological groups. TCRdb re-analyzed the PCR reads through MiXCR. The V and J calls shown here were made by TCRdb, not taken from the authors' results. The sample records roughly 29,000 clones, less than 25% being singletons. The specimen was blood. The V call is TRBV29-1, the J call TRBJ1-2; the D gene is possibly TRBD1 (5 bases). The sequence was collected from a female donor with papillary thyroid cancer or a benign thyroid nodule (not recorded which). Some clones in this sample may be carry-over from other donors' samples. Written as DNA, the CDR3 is TGCAGCGTTGAATGCCACCGGGGGGGTGTAGGCTACACCTTC. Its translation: CSVECHRGGVGYTF.